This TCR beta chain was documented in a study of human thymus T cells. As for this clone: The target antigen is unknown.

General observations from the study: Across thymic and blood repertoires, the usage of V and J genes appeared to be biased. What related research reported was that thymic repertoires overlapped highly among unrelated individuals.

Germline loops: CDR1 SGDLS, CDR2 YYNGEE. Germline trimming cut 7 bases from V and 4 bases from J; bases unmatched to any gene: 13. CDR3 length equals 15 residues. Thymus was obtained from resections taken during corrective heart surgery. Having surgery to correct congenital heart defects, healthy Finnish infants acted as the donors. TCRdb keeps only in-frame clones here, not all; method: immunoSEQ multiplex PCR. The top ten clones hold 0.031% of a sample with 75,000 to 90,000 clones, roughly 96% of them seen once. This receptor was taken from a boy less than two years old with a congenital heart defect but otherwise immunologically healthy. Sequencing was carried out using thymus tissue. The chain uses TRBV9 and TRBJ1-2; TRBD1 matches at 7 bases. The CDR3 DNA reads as TGTGCCAGCCGGGGACCCAGGGGACAGACCTATGGCTACACCTTC. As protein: CASRGPRGQTYGYTF.